What follows is one T cell receptor beta chain and its context. TCRdb keeps only in-frame clones here, not all; method: immunoSEQ multiplex PCR. The table lists 97,000 or so clones, roughly 87% of them singletons. The sample comes from a study of cytomegalovirus exposure and HLA in healthy donors. Study summary: In a later analysis, the 100 to 150 validation repertoires were reported to have used the same platform as the roughly 610 first-cohort repertoires.

Germline V gene data show CDR1 as MNHEY and CDR2 as SMNVEV (reference sequence). The CDR3 length is 15 residues. J lost 2 bases, V lost 3 bases, and 5 bases had no gene match. This chain joins TRBV27 and TRBJ2-3, with 7 bases that match TRBD2. This sequence was found in a man between 18 and 35 years old in good health and CMV-seropositive. Sequencing used PBMCs. For the CDR3, the DNA is TGTGCCAGCAGTTTGTTGGCGGGAGCCACAGATACGCAGTATTTT. Its translation is CASSLLAGATDTQYF.